A selection of T cell receptor beta chains follows, all from one sample in a study of blood T cell repertoires in COVID-19. Clones were sequenced by immunoSEQ multiplex PCR, and TCRdb holds only the in-frame ones, with some missing. Here the sample spans around 380,000 clones, 87% being singletons. The sequenced sample consisted of PBMCs or T cells enriched from blood (not recorded which). The receptors were sampled from a man younger than 45 who had recovered from COVID-19. Each CDR3 is given with its conserved first and last residue. Each record gives: D gene, J gene, clone size, V gene, CDR3 protein, CDR3 DNA. A D gene is named only where the DNA matches it firmly. Size tells how often a clone was seen (once, few, many) or the class of an expanded clone, and some rows leave it out.

d_call: NA
j_call: TRBJ2-1
clone_size: NA
v_call: TRBV3-1/TRBV3-2
cdr3_aa: CASSQDIQVSYNEQFF
cdr3_nt: TGTGCCAGCAGCCAAGATATCCAGGTGAGTTACAATGAGCAGTTCTTC

d_call: NA
j_call: TRBJ1-1
clone_size: NA
v_call: TRBV12-5
cdr3_aa: CASGLVTGPNTEAFF
cdr3_nt: TGTGCTAGTGGTTTGGTAACAGGACCGAACACTGAAGCTTTCTTT

d_call: NA
j_call: TRBJ2-7
clone_size: NA
v_call: TRBV5-4
cdr3_aa: CASSLDRDYEQYF
cdr3_nt: TGTGCCAGCAGCTTGGACAGAGACTACGAGCAGTACTTC

d_call: TRBD1
j_call: TRBJ1-3
clone_size: NA
v_call: TRBV29-1
cdr3_aa: CSVEAGGGNTIYF
cdr3_nt: TGCAGCGTTGAAGCAGGGGGTGGAAACACCATATATTTT

d_call: NA
j_call: TRBJ2-7
clone_size: few
v_call: TRBV11-2
cdr3_aa: CASSWTRGHYEQYF
cdr3_nt: TGTGCCAGCAGCTGGACCAGGGGACACTACGAGCAGTACTTC

d_call: NA
j_call: TRBJ1-2
clone_size: NA
v_call: TRBV7-2
cdr3_aa: CASSPDRGIKGYGYTF
cdr3_nt: TGTGCCAGCAGCCCCGACCGGGGAATCAAGGGCTATGGCTACACCTTC

d_call: TRBD2
j_call: TRBJ2-1
clone_size: once
v_call: TRBV29-1
cdr3_aa: CSVTARGREFF
cdr3_nt: TGCAGCGTGACCGCCCGGGGGAGGGAGTTCTTC

d_call: TRBD1
j_call: TRBJ1-1
clone_size: NA
v_call: TRBV5-1
cdr3_aa: CASSPDRVLTEAFF
cdr3_nt: TGCGCCAGCAGCCCGGACAGGGTTTTGACTGAAGCTTTCTTT

d_call: NA
j_call: TRBJ2-4
clone_size: NA
v_call: TRBV12-5
cdr3_aa: CASGSGYDKNIQYF
cdr3_nt: TGTGCTAGTGGCTCAGGATATGACAAAAACATTCAGTACTTC

d_call: TRBD1
j_call: TRBJ1-1
clone_size: many
v_call: TRBV4-3
cdr3_aa: CASSQERTGGLTEAFF
cdr3_nt: TGCGCCAGCAGCCAAGAAAGAACAGGGGGCCTTACTGAAGCTTTCTTT

d_call: NA
j_call: TRBJ1-5
clone_size: few
v_call: TRBV12-5
cdr3_aa: CASGFRGSSNQPQHF
cdr3_nt: TGTGCTAGTGGGTTCAGGGGATCCAGCAATCAGCCCCAGCATTTT

d_call: TRBD2
j_call: TRBJ2-4
clone_size: NA
v_call: TRBV19
cdr3_aa: CASSIVGGRTKNIQYF
cdr3_nt: TGTGCCAGTAGTATAGTCGGGGGGAGGACCAAAAACATTCAGTACTTC

d_call: NA
j_call: TRBJ2-7
clone_size: NA
v_call: TRBV15
cdr3_aa: CATSRDIVSSYEQYF
cdr3_nt: TGTGCCACCAGCAGAGATATCGTCAGCTCCTACGAGCAGTACTTC

d_call: NA
j_call: TRBJ1-5
clone_size: NA
v_call: TRBV11-3
cdr3_aa: CATQARFLYSNQPQHF
cdr3_nt: TGTGCCACACAGGCCCGCTTCCTTTATAGCAATCAGCCCCAGCATTTT

d_call: TRBD1
j_call: TRBJ1-1
clone_size: NA
v_call: TRBV7-9
cdr3_aa: CASSPTPTGVVTEAFF
cdr3_nt: TGTGCCAGCAGCCCTACACCGACAGGGGTAGTCACTGAAGCTTTCTTT

d_call: NA
j_call: TRBJ1-4
clone_size: once
v_call: TRBV18
cdr3_aa: CASSPRVSEKLFF
cdr3_nt: TGTGCCAGCTCACCACGAGTTTCTGAAAAACTGTTTTTT

d_call: TRBD1
j_call: TRBJ1-2
clone_size: NA
v_call: TRBV5-6
cdr3_aa: CASSPTGIDYGYTF
cdr3_nt: TGTGCCAGCAGCCCGACAGGGATTGACTATGGCTACACCTTC

d_call: NA
j_call: TRBJ2-1
clone_size: NA
v_call: TRBV12-3/TRBV12-4
cdr3_aa: CASSGVEVQFF
cdr3_nt: TGTGCCAGCAGCGGTGTAGAAGTGCAGTTCTTC

d_call: NA
j_call: TRBJ2-7
clone_size: NA
v_call: TRBV7-9
cdr3_aa: CASSLVGGGRYEQYF
cdr3_nt: TGTGCCAGCAGCTTAGTGGGAGGGGGTCGCTACGAGCAGTACTTC

d_call: NA
j_call: TRBJ1-6
clone_size: NA
v_call: TRBV7-2
cdr3_aa: CASSRMGGYNSPLHF
cdr3_nt: TGTGCCAGCAGCAGAATGGGGGGGTATAATTCACCCCTCCACTTT

d_call: NA
j_call: TRBJ1-2
clone_size: once
v_call: TRBV4-2
cdr3_aa: CASSQDQRGSFGYTF
cdr3_nt: TGTGCCAGCAGCCAAGATCAGCGGGGAAGCTTTGGCTACACCTTC

d_call: TRBD1
j_call: TRBJ1-6
clone_size: NA
v_call: TRBV7-9
cdr3_aa: CASSWGQINSPLHF
cdr3_nt: TGTGCCAGCAGCTGGGGACAGATCAATTCACCCCTCCACTTT

d_call: TRBD1
j_call: TRBJ1-5
clone_size: NA
v_call: TRBV18
cdr3_aa: CASSFDRVQPQHF
cdr3_nt: TGTGCCAGCTCATTCGACAGGGTTCAGCCCCAGCATTTT

d_call: TRBD2
j_call: TRBJ2-1
clone_size: NA
v_call: TRBV6-1
cdr3_aa: CASSEYIWTSGVEQFF
cdr3_nt: TGTGCCAGCAGTGAATATATATGGACTAGCGGGGTCGAGCAGTTCTTC

d_call: TRBD1
j_call: TRBJ2-2
clone_size: NA
v_call: TRBV27
cdr3_aa: CASSSGTGLIGELFF
cdr3_nt: TGTGCCAGCAGCTCGGGGACAGGGCTGATCGGGGAGCTGTTTTTT

d_call: NA
j_call: TRBJ1-3
clone_size: NA
v_call: TRBV11-2
cdr3_aa: CASRETATFTIYF
cdr3_nt: TGTGCCAGCAGAGAGACAGCGACATTTACCATATATTTT

d_call: NA
j_call: TRBJ2-6
clone_size: NA
v_call: TRBV7-3
cdr3_aa: CASSQSPGANVLTF
cdr3_nt: TGTGCCAGCAGCCAGTCCCCTGGGGCCAACGTCCTGACTTTC

d_call: NA
j_call: TRBJ1-2
clone_size: NA
v_call: TRBV4-1
cdr3_aa: CASSQVWDTYGYTF
cdr3_nt: TGCGCCAGCAGCCAAGTTTGGGACACGTATGGCTACACCTTC

d_call: NA
j_call: TRBJ2-7
clone_size: once
v_call: TRBV25-1
cdr3_aa: CASTSSSYEQYF
cdr3_nt: TGTGCCAGCACTAGCTCCTCCTACGAGCAGTACTTC

d_call: TRBD1
j_call: TRBJ1-5
clone_size: NA
v_call: TRBV28
cdr3_aa: CASSLPRGRSSNQPQHF
cdr3_nt: TGTGCCAGCAGCTTACCCAGGGGGAGGAGTAGCAATCAGCCCCAGCATTTT

d_call: NA
j_call: TRBJ1-1
clone_size: NA
v_call: TRBV5-1
cdr3_aa: CASSLNQGNTEAFF
cdr3_nt: TGCGCCAGCAGCTTAAACCAGGGGAACACTGAAGCTTTCTTT

d_call: NA
j_call: TRBJ1-2
clone_size: NA
v_call: TRBV5-1
cdr3_aa: CASSLGRGSNYGYTF
cdr3_nt: TGCGCCAGCAGCTTGGGTCGGGGGAGTAACTATGGCTACACCTTC

d_call: NA
j_call: TRBJ2-2
clone_size: NA
v_call: TRBV11-2
cdr3_aa: CASSPGMATGELFF
cdr3_nt: TGTGCCAGCAGCCCAGGGATGGCGACCGGGGAGCTGTTTTTT

d_call: NA
j_call: TRBJ2-2
clone_size: NA
v_call: TRBV5-1
cdr3_aa: CASSLYGGTNTGELFF
cdr3_nt: TGCGCCAGCAGCTTATATGGGGGGACTAACACCGGGGAGCTGTTTTTT

d_call: TRBD1
j_call: TRBJ1-1
clone_size: NA
v_call: TRBV7-9
cdr3_aa: CASSATGQTNTEAFF
cdr3_nt: TGTGCCAGCAGCGCCACGGGACAGACGAACACTGAAGCTTTCTTT

d_call: TRBD2
j_call: TRBJ2-3
clone_size: NA
v_call: TRBV6-4
cdr3_aa: CASSFTSGPTDTQYF
cdr3_nt: TGTGCCAGCAGTTTCACTAGCGGTCCCACAGATACGCAGTATTTT

d_call: TRBD1
j_call: TRBJ1-3
clone_size: NA
v_call: TRBV5-1
cdr3_aa: CASSSEGHRGGSGNTIYF
cdr3_nt: TGCGCCAGTTCCTCGGAGGGACACAGGGGGGGCTCTGGAAACACCATATATTTT

d_call: NA
j_call: TRBJ1-1
clone_size: NA
v_call: TRBV2
cdr3_aa: CASSEVGAGAEAFF
cdr3_nt: TGTGCCAGCAGTGAGGTGGGAGCTGGGGCTGAAGCTTTCTTT

d_call: TRBD2
j_call: TRBJ2-1
clone_size: NA
v_call: TRBV7-8
cdr3_aa: CASSSPGLAGFSYNEQFF
cdr3_nt: TGTGCCAGCAGCTCCCCGGGACTAGCGGGGTTCTCCTACAATGAGCAGTTCTTC

d_call: NA
j_call: TRBJ2-5
clone_size: NA
v_call: TRBV12-3/TRBV12-4
cdr3_aa: CASSLTVTQYF
cdr3_nt: TGTGCCAGCAGTTTAACGGTAACCCAGTACTTC

d_call: NA
j_call: TRBJ1-6
clone_size: NA
v_call: TRBV4-2
cdr3_aa: CASSQVSDSPLHF
cdr3_nt: TGTGCCAGCAGCCAAGTGTCCGATTCACCCCTCCACTTT

d_call: NA
j_call: TRBJ2-3
clone_size: NA
v_call: TRBV3-1/TRBV3-2
cdr3_aa: CASRSTDRRTDTQYF
cdr3_nt: TGTGCCAGCAGATCTACTGACAGACGCACAGATACGCAGTATTTT

d_call: NA
j_call: TRBJ1-2
clone_size: NA
v_call: TRBV7-2
cdr3_aa: CASSLGGGEGYTF
cdr3_nt: TGTGCCAGCAGCTTAGGTGGGGGCGAAGGCTACACCTTC

d_call: TRBD1
j_call: TRBJ1-4
clone_size: NA
v_call: TRBV27
cdr3_aa: CASRPRDRGYEKLFF
cdr3_nt: TGTGCCAGCAGGCCCCGGGACAGGGGGTACGAAAAACTGTTTTTT

d_call: TRBD1
j_call: TRBJ2-7
clone_size: NA
v_call: TRBV7-6
cdr3_aa: CASSLGQGAQGEQYF
cdr3_nt: TGTGCCAGCAGCTTAGGACAGGGGGCGCAGGGCGAGCAGTACTTC

d_call: TRBD1
j_call: TRBJ2-7
clone_size: NA
v_call: TRBV6-5
cdr3_aa: CASSQNRGSYEQYF
cdr3_nt: TGTGCCAGCAGTCAGAACAGGGGCTCCTACGAGCAGTACTTC

d_call: TRBD1
j_call: TRBJ2-7
clone_size: NA
v_call: TRBV7-9
cdr3_aa: CASSLVVGQAYEQYF
cdr3_nt: TGTGCCAGCAGCTTAGTGGTCGGACAGGCCTACGAGCAGTACTTC

d_call: NA
j_call: TRBJ1-1
clone_size: NA
v_call: TRBV14
cdr3_aa: CASSQPRGVVTEAFF
cdr3_nt: TGTGCCAGCAGCCAACCCAGGGGCGTAGTCACTGAAGCTTTCTTT

d_call: NA
j_call: TRBJ1-2
clone_size: NA
v_call: TRBV10-3
cdr3_aa: CAITDSGGGYTF
cdr3_nt: TGTGCCATAACTGACTCCGGTGGTGGCTACACCTTC

d_call: TRBD2
j_call: TRBJ2-7
clone_size: NA
v_call: TRBV19
cdr3_aa: CASSFGGGSYEQYF
cdr3_nt: TGTGCCAGTAGTTTTGGCGGGGGTTCATACGAGCAGTACTTC

d_call: NA
j_call: TRBJ2-3
clone_size: NA
v_call: TRBV5-1
cdr3_aa: CASSSDSNTDTQYF
cdr3_nt: TGCGCCAGCAGCTCGGACAGCAACACAGATACGCAGTATTTT

d_call: NA
j_call: TRBJ1-1
clone_size: NA
v_call: TRBV9
cdr3_aa: CASSVQGHTEAFF
cdr3_nt: TGTGCCAGCAGCGTACAGGGGCACACTGAAGCTTTCTTT

d_call: NA
j_call: TRBJ1-6
clone_size: NA
v_call: TRBV3-1/TRBV3-2
cdr3_aa: CASSQGTGGSYNSPLHF
cdr3_nt: TGTGCCAGCAGCCAAGGTACGGGGGGCTCCTATAATTCACCCCTCCACTTT